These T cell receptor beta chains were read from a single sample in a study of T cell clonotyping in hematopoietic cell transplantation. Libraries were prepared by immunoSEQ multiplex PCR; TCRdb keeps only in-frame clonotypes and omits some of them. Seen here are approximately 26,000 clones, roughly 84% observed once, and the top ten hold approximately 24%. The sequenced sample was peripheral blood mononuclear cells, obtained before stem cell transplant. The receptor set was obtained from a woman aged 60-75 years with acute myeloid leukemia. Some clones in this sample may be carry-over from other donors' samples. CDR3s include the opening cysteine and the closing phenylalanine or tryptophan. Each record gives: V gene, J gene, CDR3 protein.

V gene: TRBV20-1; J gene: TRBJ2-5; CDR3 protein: CSASLGETQYF
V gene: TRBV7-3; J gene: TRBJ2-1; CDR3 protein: CASSLRLAGFNEQFF
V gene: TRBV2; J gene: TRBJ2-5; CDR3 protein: CASSGSSGGGRTQYF
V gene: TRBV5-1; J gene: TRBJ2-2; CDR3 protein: CASSVEQGNGELFF
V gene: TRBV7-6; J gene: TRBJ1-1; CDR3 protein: CASSLVGQGTEAFF
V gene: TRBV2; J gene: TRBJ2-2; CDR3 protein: CASRGQGMDTGELFF
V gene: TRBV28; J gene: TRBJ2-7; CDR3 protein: CATDPRGGRNEQYF
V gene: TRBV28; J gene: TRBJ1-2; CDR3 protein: CASSLRQGYGYTF
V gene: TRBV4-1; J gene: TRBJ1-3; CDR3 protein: CASSQAGFSGNTIYF
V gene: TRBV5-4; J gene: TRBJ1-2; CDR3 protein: CASRSPGQGDGYTF
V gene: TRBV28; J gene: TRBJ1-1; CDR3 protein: CASSVTGTNTEAFF
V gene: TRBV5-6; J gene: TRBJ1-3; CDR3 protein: CASSRAGQGGNTIYF
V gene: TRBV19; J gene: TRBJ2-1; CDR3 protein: CASSITSSGGGYEQFF
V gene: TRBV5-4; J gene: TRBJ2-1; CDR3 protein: CASSDPDSQSSYNEQFF
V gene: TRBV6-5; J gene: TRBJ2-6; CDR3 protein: CASSPGPGANVLTF
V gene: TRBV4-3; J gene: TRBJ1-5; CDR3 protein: CASSQDLRGNQPQHF
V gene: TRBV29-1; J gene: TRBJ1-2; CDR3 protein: CSAIDRARGYTF
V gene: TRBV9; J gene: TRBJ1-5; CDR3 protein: CASSVGDRDNQPQHF
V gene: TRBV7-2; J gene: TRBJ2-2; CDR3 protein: CASSLQQTGELFF
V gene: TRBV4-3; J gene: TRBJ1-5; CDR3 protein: CASSQGGFRGLRNQPQHF
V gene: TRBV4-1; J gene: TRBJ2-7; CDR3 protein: CASSQDWDHSYEQYF
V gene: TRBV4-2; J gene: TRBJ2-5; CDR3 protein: CASSQETKETQYF
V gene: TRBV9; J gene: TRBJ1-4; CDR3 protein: CASSPHRGVGEKLFF
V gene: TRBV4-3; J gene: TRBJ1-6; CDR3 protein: CASSQDPGQGVLAPLHF
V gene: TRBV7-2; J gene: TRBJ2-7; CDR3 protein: CASSPAGPLYEQYF
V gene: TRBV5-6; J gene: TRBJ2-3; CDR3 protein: CASSFPPSGSTDTQYF
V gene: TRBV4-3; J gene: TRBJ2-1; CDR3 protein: CASSQDNRPEQFF
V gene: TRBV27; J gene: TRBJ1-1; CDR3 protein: CASSLLRGQNTEAFF
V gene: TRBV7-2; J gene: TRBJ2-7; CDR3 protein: CASSLVGLNGGEQYF
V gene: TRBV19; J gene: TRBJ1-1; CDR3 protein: CASSRGQGSFEAFF
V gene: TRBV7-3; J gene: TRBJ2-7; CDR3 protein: CASSLSADSYEQYF
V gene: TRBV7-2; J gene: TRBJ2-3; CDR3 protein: CASSPGQGTDTQYF
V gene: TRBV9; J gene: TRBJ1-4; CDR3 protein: CASTPGASREKLFF
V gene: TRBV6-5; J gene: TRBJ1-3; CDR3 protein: CASSKDPGGNTIYF
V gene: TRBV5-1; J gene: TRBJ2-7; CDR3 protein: CASSYFGAGDEQYF
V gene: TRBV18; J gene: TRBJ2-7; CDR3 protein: CASSPAYNYEQYF
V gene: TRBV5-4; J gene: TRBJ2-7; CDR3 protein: CASSFAPGQRAPNEQYF
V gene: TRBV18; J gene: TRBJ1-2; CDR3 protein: CASSPLSGKNYYGYTF
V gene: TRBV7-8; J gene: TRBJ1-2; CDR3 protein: CASSQHGRSTYGYTF
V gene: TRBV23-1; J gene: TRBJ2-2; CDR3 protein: CASSPPGTSEFSSGELFF
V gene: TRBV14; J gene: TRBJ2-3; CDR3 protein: CASSQGSRRGTQYF
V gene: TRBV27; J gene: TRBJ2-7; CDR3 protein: CASSLVGKDYEQYF
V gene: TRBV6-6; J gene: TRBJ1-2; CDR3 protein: CASSYSIAQNYGYTF
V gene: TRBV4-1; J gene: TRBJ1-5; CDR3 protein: CASSQTPYRGPVPQHF
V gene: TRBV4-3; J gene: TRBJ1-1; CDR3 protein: CASSQGPGTGTEAFF
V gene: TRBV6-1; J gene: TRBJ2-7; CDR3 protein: CASSHTHEQYF
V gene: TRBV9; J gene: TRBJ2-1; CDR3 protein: CASTVGATGSSYNEQFF
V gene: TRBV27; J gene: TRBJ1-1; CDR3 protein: CASSLSSYTEAFF
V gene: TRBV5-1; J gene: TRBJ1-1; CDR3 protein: CASSLGGLSTEAFF
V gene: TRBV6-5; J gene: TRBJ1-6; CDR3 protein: CASMRVRNSPLHF
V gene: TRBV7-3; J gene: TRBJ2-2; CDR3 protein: CASSLGGREGGELFF
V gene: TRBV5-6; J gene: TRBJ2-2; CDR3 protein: CASSLAGTGVGELFF
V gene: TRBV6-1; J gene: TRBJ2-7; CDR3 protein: CASSERTVHEQYF
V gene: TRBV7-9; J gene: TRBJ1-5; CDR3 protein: CASSLAEGNQPQHF
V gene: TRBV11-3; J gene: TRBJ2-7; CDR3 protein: CASSFLGPWGGRPSF
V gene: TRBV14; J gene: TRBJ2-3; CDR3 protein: CASSQSPLTDTQYF
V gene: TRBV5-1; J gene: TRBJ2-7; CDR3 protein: CASSLVARDPEQYF
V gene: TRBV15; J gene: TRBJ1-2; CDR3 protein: CATRMGYGYTF